These 21 T cell receptor beta chains originate from one sample sequenced in a study of cytomegalovirus exposure and HLA in healthy donors. The PCR employed 60 Vbeta primers together with 13 Jbeta primers. The data were produced by immunoSEQ multiplex PCR, yet TCRdb's version contains in-frame clones alone and is incomplete. The repertoire includes 120,000 or so clones, around 80% of them detected once, and approximately 0.22% sits in the top ten. Sequencing input: PBMCs. Receptor source: a man aged 50-59 years in good health and CMV-seronegative.

The chain carries TRBV18 and TRBJ2-5; possibly TRBD2 for D (6 bases). Trimming took 0 bases from V and 4 from J, leaving 6 bases between them. CDR3 length: 13 amino acids. The germline CDR1 and CDR2 sequences are KGHSH and LQKENI. CDR3 sequence reads: CASSPPRGETQYF. DNA for the CDR3: TGTGCCAGCTCACCACCGCGGGGAGAGACCCAGTACTTC. Filled out from reference TRBV18 and TRBJ2-5, the complete variable domain reads NAGVMQNPRHLVRRRGQEARLRCSPMKGHSHVYWYRQLPEEGLKFMVYLQKENIIDESGMPKERFSAEFPKEGPSILRIQQVVRGDSAAYFCASSPPRGETQYFGPGTRLLVL.

The chain combines TRBV28 with TRBJ2-5, with 8 bases fitting TRBD2. With 3 bases clipped from V and 6 bases from J, the junction kept 6 bases outside the gene matches. Looked up from germline, CDR1 is MDHEN and CDR2 is SYDVKM. This CDR3 has 14 amino acids. This CDR3 reads CASSLAGGTKTQYF. The CDR3 nucleotides read TGTGCCAGCAGTTTGGCGGGGGGCACGAAGACCCAGTACTTC.

This rearrangement joins TRBV28 to TRBJ2-2; 7 nucleotides align to TRBD1. The CDR3 has 13 residues. CDR1 is MDHEN and CDR2 is SYDVKM in the germline V gene. J was trimmed by 10 bases and V by 2 bases; bases with no gene match: 4. The CDR3 DNA follows: TGTGCCAGCAGTTTAGGGACAGCCCTGGAGCTGTTTTTT. Protein sequence: CASSLGTALELFF.

In DNA, the CDR3 is TGTGCCAGCAGGCTTCAGACAGGGATGGACACTGAAGCTTTCTTT. Its protein is CASRLQTGMDTEAFF. The genes are TRBV28 and TRBJ1-1; TRBD1 matches at 7 bases. CDR1 is MDHEN, CDR2 SYDVKM, per germline. The CDR3 loop spans 15 amino acids. Unmatched junction bases numbered 10, after V lost 6 bases and J lost 3 bases.

The chain has TRBV18 and TRBJ1-1; a possible D gene is TRBD1 (5 bases). V lost 3 bases and J lost 1, with 9 bases in between. CDR3 length: 14 amino acids. The V gene's germline CDR1 is KGHSH and CDR2 LQKENI. The chain's CDR3 is CASSPARGNTEAFF. The DNA of the CDR3 is TGTGCCAGCTCACCTGCTAGGGGGAACACTGAAGCTTTCTTT.

The rearrangement links TRBV4-3 to TRBJ2-1; 10 nucleotides match TRBD1. The CDR3 has 14 residues. V dropped 4 bases and J dropped 4; count of bases not matched to a gene: 1. Germline V gene data show CDR1 as LGHNA and CDR2 as YSLEER. The chain's CDR3 is CASSPGQGYNEQFF. CDR3 nucleotides: TGCGCCAGCAGCCCGGGACAGGGGTACAATGAGCAGTTCTTC.

The rearrangement links TRBV10-3 to TRBJ2-1; 9 bases align to TRBD2. Losses at the gene ends were 2 bases for V and 5 bases for J; bases not matched to a gene: 10. The CDR3 contains 17 residues. Germline CDR1 is ENHRY and CDR2 is SYGVKD. The CDR3 reads CAISEGVGREGHNEQFF. The DNA of the CDR3 is TGTGCCATCAGTGAGGGAGTGGGGCGGGAGGGCCACAATGAGCAGTTCTTC.

The chain employs TRBV4-3 and TRBJ1-5, with 7 bases fitting TRBD1. The V gene's germline CDR1 is LGHNA and CDR2 YSLEER. The CDR3 spans 16 residues. The ends lost 4 bases at V and 7 bases at J; junction bases unmatched: 13. The DNA for the CDR3 is TGCGCCAGCAGCCCAAACCGGGACAGTGCTTACCAGCCCCAGCATTTT. Its translation is CASSPNRDSAYQPQHF.

The chain has TRBV5-1 and TRBJ2-3, with a tentative D call TRBD2 (6 bases). The V end lost 0 bases, the J end lost 2 bases, and 13 bases lay between the germline ends. The germline V gene has CDR1 SGHRS and CDR2 YFSETQ. This CDR3 region has 16 residues. The DNA for the CDR3 is TGCGCCAGCAGCTTGGTACCGGGACTCCCCACAGATACGCAGTATTTT. Amino acids: CASSLVPGLPTDTQYF.

The CDR3: CASSIGGAKSYEQYF. CDR3 coding DNA: TGTGCCAGTAGTATAGGGGGCGCGAAATCCTACGAGCAGTACTTC. This chain links TRBV19 with TRBJ2-7; D may be TRBD1 (5 bases). Germline CDR1 LNHDA, CDR2 SQIVND (reference sequence). The V gene lost 1 base and the J gene lost 1 base, with 11 bases spanning the gap. The CDR3 is 15 amino acids.

This clone has only a few counts. Other nucleotide sequences from this sample produce the same CDR3. The rearrangement uses TRBV5-6 and TRBJ1-5; 7 bases fit TRBD1. J lost 7 bases, V lost 4 bases, and 8 bases had no gene match. From germline, CDR1 is SGHDT and CDR2 YYEEEE. The CDR3 has 14 residues. CDR3 nucleotide sequence: TGTGCCAGCAGCCAATCGACAGGGAGCCAGCCCCAGCATTTT. It is translated as CASSQSTGSQPQHF.

The genes are TRBV5-1 and TRBJ1-6; the match to TRBD1 covers 9 bases. The junction had 5 bases not matched to a gene; V was cut back by 4 bases and J by 9 bases. The CDR3 loop spans 14 amino acids. Germline CDR1 and CDR2: SGHRS and YFSETQ. CDR3 DNA sequence: TGCGCCAGCAGCAGGACAGGGGATCGTTCACCCCTCCACTTT. It is translated as CASSRTGDRSPLHF. The full variable domain, rest sourced from reference TRBV5-1 and TRBJ1-6, is KAGVTQTPRYLIKTRGQQVTLSCSPISGHRSVSWYQQTPGQGLQFLFEYFSETQRNKGNFPGRFSGRQFSNSRSEMNVSTLELGDSALYLCASSRTGDRSPLHFGNGTRLTVT.

A single count supports this clone. J is TRBJ1-2 and V is TRBV30; TRBD1 agrees at 7 bases. CDR1 is GTSNPN and CDR2 is SVGIG in the germline V gene (reference sequence). This CDR3 is 13 amino acids long. Losses at the gene ends were 5 bases for V and 8 bases for J; bases not matched to a gene: 11. In DNA, the CDR3 is TGTGCCTGGGGTAGCGGACAGGCCTGCGGCTACACCTTC. Protein: CAWGSGQACGYTF. The full variable domain, completed using reference TRBV30 and TRBJ1-2, is SQTIHQWPATLVQPVGSPLSLECTVEGTSNPNLYWYRQAAGRGLQLLFYSVGIGQISSEVPQNLSASRPQDRQFILSSKKLLLSDSGFYLCAWGSGQACGYTFGSGTRLTVV.

V usage is TRBV2 and J usage is TRBJ2-7; D is perhaps TRBD2 (6 bases). This CDR3 region has 15 residues. Per the germline V gene, CDR1 is SNHLY and CDR2 is FYNNEI. With 6 bases removed from V and 0 bases from J, the gap between germline ends came to 15 bases. The CDR3, as DNA: TGTGCCAGCAGACCGAACGGAGGGAACTCCTACGAGCAGTACTTC. Translating gives CASRPNGGNSYEQYF.

The chain has TRBV7-2 and TRBJ1-2, with 9 bases fitting TRBD1. CDR1 and CDR2 (germline): SGHTA, FQGNSA. With V trimmed by 5 bases and J by 5 bases, 6 bases remained unmatched. This CDR3 region has 14 residues. CDR3 DNA: TGTGCCAGCAGCCTTGACAGGGGGGTATATGGCTACACCTTC. Amino acids: CASSLDRGVYGYTF. The entire variable domain, with the rest obtained from reference TRBV7-2 and TRBJ1-2, is as follows: GAGVSQSPSNKVTEKGKDVELRCDPISGHTALYWYRQSLGQGLEFLIYFQGNSAPDKSGLPSDRFSAERTGGSVSTLTIQRTQQEDSAVYLCASSLDRGVYGYTFGSGTRLTVV.

The chain is built from TRBV7-3 and TRBJ2-1, with TRBD2 identical over 8 bases. Looked up from germline, CDR1 is SGHTA and CDR2 is FQGTGA. The CDR3 spans 14 residues. V dropped 2 bases and J dropped 6; count of bases not matched to a gene: 3. CDR3 amino acids: CASSLLAGINEQFF. CDR3 sequence (DNA): TGTGCCAGCAGCTTACTAGCGGGCATCAATGAGCAGTTCTTC.

V and J are TRBV5-4 and TRBJ2-7; TRBD1 matches at 8 bases. Germline V gives CDR1 SGHNT, CDR2 YYREEE (reference sequence). Trimming cost V 4 bases and J 2 bases; bases outside gene matches: 2. This CDR3 has 13 residues. The DNA for the CDR3 is TGTGCCAGCAGCCCGACAGGGGCCTACGAGCAGTACTTC. Amino acids: CASSPTGAYEQYF.

V is TRBV5-4 and J is TRBJ1-1; no reliable D call. Looked up from germline, CDR1 is SGHNT and CDR2 is YYREEE (reference sequence). V was cut by 4 bases and J by 3 bases, with 10 bases left in between. CDR3 length equals 13 residues. The CDR3: CASSLSPDTEAFF. CDR3 bases: TGTGCCAGCAGCCTATCTCCTGACACTGAAGCTTTCTTT. Filled out from reference TRBV5-4 and TRBJ1-1, the complete variable domain reads ETGVTQSPTHLIKTRGQQVTLRCSSQSGHNTVSWYQQALGQGPQFIFQYYREEENGRGNFPPRFSGLQFPNYSSELNVNALELDDSALYLCASSLSPDTEAFFGQGTRLTVV.

The chain joins TRBV10-3 to TRBJ2-3; maybe TRBD2 (6 bases). CDR1 is ENHRY, CDR2 SYGVKD, per germline. Between the trimmed V and J ends, which lost 4 bases and 0 bases, there was a span of 11 bases. The CDR3 loop spans 15 amino acids. The CDR3 region has the DNA TGTGCCATCAGTGGGAACGGGGGAAGCACAGATACGCAGTATTTT. As protein: CAISGNGGSTDTQYF.

The gene calls are TRBV7-3 and TRBJ2-1; 9 nucleotides agree with TRBD2. Per the germline V gene, CDR1 is SGHTA and CDR2 is FQGTGA. Unmatched junction bases numbered 6, after V lost 5 bases and J lost 4 bases. The CDR3 extends over 15 amino acids. The CDR3 nucleotides are TGTGCCAGCAGCCGGGGGACTAGCAGATACAATGAGCAGTTCTTC. Translating gives CASSRGTSRYNEQFF. Looking up the rest from reference TRBV7-3 and TRBJ2-1 gives the full variable domain: GAGVSQTPSNKVTEKGKYVELRCDPISGHTALYWYRQSLGQGPEFLIYFQGTGAADDSGLPNDRFFAVRPEGSVSTLKIQRTERGDSAVYLCASSRGTSRYNEQFFGPGTRLTVL.

Details on this clone: This CDR3 is also generated by other DNA sequences in the sample. This rearrangement joins TRBV5-4 to TRBJ1-2; D is perhaps TRBD1 (5 bases). CDR1 is SGHNT and CDR2 is YYREEE in the germline V gene (reference sequence). The CDR3 spans 14 residues. Trimming stripped 0 bases from V and 3 bases from J, with 9 bases between. CDR3 region: CASSLVTGDYGYTF. As DNA, the CDR3 is TGTGCCAGCAGCTTGGTCACAGGCGACTATGGCTACACCTTC. Using reference TRBV5-4 and TRBJ1-2 for the parts outside the CDR3, the full variable domain is ETGVTQSPTHLIKTRGQQVTLRCSSQSGHNTVSWYQQALGQGPQFIFQYYREEENGRGNFPPRFSGLQFPNYSSELNVNALELDDSALYLCASSLVTGDYGYTFGSGTRLTVV.